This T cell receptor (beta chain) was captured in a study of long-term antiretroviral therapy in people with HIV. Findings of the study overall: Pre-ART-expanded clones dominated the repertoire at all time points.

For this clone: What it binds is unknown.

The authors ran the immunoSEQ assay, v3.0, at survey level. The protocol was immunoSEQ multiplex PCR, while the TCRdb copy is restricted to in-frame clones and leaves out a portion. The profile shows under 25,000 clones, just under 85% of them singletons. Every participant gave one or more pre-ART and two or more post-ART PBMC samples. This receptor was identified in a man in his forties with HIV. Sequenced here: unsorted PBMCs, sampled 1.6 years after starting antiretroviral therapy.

Here the CDR3 reads CASSRRTGGATEAFF. DNA for the CDR3: TGTGCCAGCAGCAGACGGACAGGAGGGGCCACTGAAGCTTTCTTT. V and J are TRBV9 and TRBJ1-1, with 7 bases identical to TRBD1. V trimming: 4 bases; J trimming: 4 bases; junction bases outside the gene matches: 10. Germline V lookup: CDR1 SGDLS, CDR2 YYNGEE. The CDR3 contains 15 residues.